This TCR beta chain was sequenced for a study of T cell changes during pregnancy in multiple sclerosis. Method: immunoSEQ multiplex PCR; TCRdb's copy keeps in-frame clones and lacks some. The table has 59,000 or so clones, about 94% seen once. Sequenced material: peripheral blood, taken in the third trimester of pregnancy. This clonotype originated in a female donor in good health, enrolled as a control in a pregnancy study.

In DNA form, the CDR3 reads TGTGCCAGCAGTTTAGTGGTTCTTGCAGGCGAGAACACCGGGGAGCTGTTTTTT. Translating it yields CASSLVVLAGENTGELFF. This chain uses TRBV28 with TRBJ2-2; unclear D gene. V was cut by 2 bases and J by 1 base, with 17 bases left in between. CDR1 and CDR2 (germline): MDHEN, SYDVKM. This CDR3 has 18 amino acids.